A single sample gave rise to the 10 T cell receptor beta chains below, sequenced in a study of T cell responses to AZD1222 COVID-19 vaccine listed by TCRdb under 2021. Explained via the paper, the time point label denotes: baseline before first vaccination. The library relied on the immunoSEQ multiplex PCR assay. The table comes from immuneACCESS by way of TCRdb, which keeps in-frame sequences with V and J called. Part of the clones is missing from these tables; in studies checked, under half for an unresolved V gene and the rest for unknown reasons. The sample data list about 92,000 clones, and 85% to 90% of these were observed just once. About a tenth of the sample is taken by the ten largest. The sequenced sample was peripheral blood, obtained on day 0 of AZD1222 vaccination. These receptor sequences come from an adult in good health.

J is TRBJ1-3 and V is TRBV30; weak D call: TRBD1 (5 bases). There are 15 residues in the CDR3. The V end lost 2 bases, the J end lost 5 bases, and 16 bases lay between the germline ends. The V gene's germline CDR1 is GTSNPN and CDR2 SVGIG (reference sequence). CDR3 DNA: TGTGCCTGGAGTCCAGGTGGGGAGGGGAGAAACACCATATATTTT. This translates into CAWSPGGEGRNTIYF.

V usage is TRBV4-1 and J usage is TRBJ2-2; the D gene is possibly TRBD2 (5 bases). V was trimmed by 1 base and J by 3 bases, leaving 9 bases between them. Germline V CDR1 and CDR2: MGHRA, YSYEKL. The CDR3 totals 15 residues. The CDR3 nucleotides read TGCGCCAGCAGCCAAGTTAGCGTCGACACCGGGGAGCTGTTTTTT. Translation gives CASSQVSVDTGELFF.

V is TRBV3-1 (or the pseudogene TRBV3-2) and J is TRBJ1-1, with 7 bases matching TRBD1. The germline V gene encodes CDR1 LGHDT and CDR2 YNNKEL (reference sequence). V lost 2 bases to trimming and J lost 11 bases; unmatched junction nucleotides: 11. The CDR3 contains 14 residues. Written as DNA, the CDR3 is TGTGCCAGCAGCCAACTTCAGACAGGGAAGACGGCTTTCTTT. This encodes CASSQLQTGKTAFF.

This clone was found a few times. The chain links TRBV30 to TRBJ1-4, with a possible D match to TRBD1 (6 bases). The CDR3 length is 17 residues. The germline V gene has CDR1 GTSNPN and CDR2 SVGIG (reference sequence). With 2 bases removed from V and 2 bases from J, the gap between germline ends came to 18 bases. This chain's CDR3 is CAWSTLRGGPTNEKLFF. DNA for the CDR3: TGTGCCTGGAGTACCCTGAGAGGGGGACCGACTAATGAAAAACTGTTTTTT.

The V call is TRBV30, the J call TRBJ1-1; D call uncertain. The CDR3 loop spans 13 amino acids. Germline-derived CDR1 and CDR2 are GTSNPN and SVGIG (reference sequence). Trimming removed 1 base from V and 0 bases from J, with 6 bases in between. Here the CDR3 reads CAWSANMNTEAFF. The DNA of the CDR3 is TGTGCCTGGAGTGCCAACATGAACACTGAAGCTTTCTTT.

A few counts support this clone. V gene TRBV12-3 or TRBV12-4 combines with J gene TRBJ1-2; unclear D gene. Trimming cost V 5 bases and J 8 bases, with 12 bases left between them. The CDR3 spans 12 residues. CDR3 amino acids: CASSPHRLGYTF. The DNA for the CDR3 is TGTGCCAGCAGTCCACATAGGCTAGGCTACACCTTC.

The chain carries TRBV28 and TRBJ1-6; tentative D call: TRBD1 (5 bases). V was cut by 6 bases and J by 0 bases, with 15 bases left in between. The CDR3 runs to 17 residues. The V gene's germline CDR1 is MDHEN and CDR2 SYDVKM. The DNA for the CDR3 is TGTGCCAGCAGCGTACAGGCATTTGGCTCCTATAATTCACCCCTCCACTTT. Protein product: CASSVQAFGSYNSPLHF.

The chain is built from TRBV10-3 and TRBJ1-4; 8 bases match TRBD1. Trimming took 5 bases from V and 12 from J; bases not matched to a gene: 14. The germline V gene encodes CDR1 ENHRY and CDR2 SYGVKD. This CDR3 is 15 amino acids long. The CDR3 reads CAISITGTGPAELFF. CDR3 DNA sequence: TGTGCCATCAGTATAACCGGGACAGGCCCAGCGGAACTGTTTTTT.

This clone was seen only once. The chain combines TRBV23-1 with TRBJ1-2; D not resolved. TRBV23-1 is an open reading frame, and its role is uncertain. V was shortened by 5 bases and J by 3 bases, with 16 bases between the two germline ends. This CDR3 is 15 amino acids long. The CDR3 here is CASSVHSNLDYGYTF. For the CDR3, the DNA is TGCGCCAGCAGTGTTCACAGTAATCTGGACTATGGCTACACCTTC.

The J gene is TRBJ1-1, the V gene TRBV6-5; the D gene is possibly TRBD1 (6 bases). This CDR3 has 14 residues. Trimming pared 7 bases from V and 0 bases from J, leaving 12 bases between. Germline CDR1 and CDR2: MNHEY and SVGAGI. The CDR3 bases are TGTGCCAGCAAAATAGGACAGCTGAACACTGAAGCTTTCTTT. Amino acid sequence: CASKIGQLNTEAFF.